The clone carrying this T cell receptor (beta chain) has more than one count but fewer than ten. Using its own MiXCR run on the 5' RACE reads, TCRdb lists one record per CDR3 protein. Here the sample spans some 320,000 distinct CDR3 sequences, more than 13% being singletons. This sample stems from a study of T-cell memory formation after mild COVID-19. Looking at the study overall: TCR clusters largely stayed donor specific.

V gave up 4 bases and J gave up 2 bases, with 12 bases separating them. This CDR3 region has 14 residues. Germline V gene sequence: CDR1 LGHDT, CDR2 YNNKEL (reference sequence). The sequencing input was PBMCs or a T cell subset sorted from them (not recorded which). The chain links TRBV3-1 to TRBJ2-7; D gene ambiguous. The TCR originated in a man in his late teens or twenties who had mild COVID-19 (a few samples of this study predate the infection). Cell type and time point are not known. CDR3 nucleotides: TGTGCCAGCAGCCCCACTAACGGACCCTACGAGCAGTACTTC. This translates into CASSPTNGPYEQYF.